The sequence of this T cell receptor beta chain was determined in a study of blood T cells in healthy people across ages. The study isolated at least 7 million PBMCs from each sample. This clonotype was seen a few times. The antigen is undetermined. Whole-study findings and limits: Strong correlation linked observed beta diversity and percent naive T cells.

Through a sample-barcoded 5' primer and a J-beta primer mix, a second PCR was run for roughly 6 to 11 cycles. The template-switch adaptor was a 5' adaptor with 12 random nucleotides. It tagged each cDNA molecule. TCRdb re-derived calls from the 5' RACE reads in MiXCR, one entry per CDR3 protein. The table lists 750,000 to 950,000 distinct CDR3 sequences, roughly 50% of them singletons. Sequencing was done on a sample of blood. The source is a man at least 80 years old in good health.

This CDR3 is CASSSDERRQFF. CDR3 coding DNA: TGTGCCAGCAGTTCTGATGAGCGCCGACAGTTCTTC. The V and J genes are TRBV27 and TRBJ2-1; D gene unclear. The CDR3 sequence is 12 residues long. Trimming left V 4 bases short and J 13 bases short, with 14 bases between. CDR1 and CDR2 from the germline V gene are MNHEY and SMNVEV (reference sequence).